This T cell receptor beta chain is from a study of T-cell memory formation after mild COVID-19. V gave up 7 bases and J gave up 4 bases; unmatched junction bases: 8. CDR1 SGHVS and CDR2 FQNEAQ come from the germline V gene. The CDR3 is 15 amino acids. TCRdb re-called the 5' RACE reads through MiXCR, storing one row per CDR3 protein. Of 350,000 or so distinct CDR3 sequences in the sample, over 10% were seen once. Sequenced sample: PBMCs or a T cell subset sorted from them (not recorded which). The chain is built from TRBV7-8 and TRBJ2-1; 9 bases align to TRBD2. This sequence was found in a man aged 18-30 years who had mild COVID-19 (a few samples of this study predate the infection). Cell type and time point are not known. The CDR3 reads CASNEGAGGYNEQFF. As DNA, the CDR3 is TGTGCCAGCAACGAGGGAGCGGGGGGTTACAATGAGCAGTTCTTC. Together with reference TRBV7-8 and TRBJ2-1, the CDR3 gives the full variable domain: GAGVSQSPRYKVAKRGQDVALRCDPISGHVSLFWYQQALGQGPEFLTYFQNEAQLDKSGLPSDRFFAERPEGSVSTLKIQRTQQEDSAVYLCASNEGAGGYNEQFFGPGTRLTVL.